This T cell receptor (beta chain) was recorded in a study of lymphopenia after photon versus proton radiotherapy. Overall study results and limits: Only patients who died were analyzed for survival; proton advantage is unproven. After the lymphocyte nadir, photon-treated repertoires showed oligoclonal expansion, especially of CD8+ Temra cells. Proton therapy kept repertoires fairly stable, unlike photons, which gained effector/memory cells. Larger post-nadir TCR diversity loss correlated inversely with survival in deceased patients.

The data were produced by immunoSEQ multiplex PCR, yet TCRdb's version contains in-frame clones alone and is incomplete. The repertoire holds 39,000 or so clones, with roughly 92% as singletons. With regard to this clone: No antigen is known for it.

The CDR3 runs to 16 residues. Germline V gene data show CDR1 as SGHAT and CDR2 as FQNNGV. Trimming cost V 1 base and J 4 bases; bases outside gene matches: 5. J is TRBJ2-3 and V is TRBV11-2; TRBD2 agrees at 10 bases. The receptor was isolated from a man in his 60s with cholangiocarcinoma. Sequencing used peripheral blood, obtained from a patient treated with photon-based radiotherapy. DNA of the CDR3: TGTGCCAGCAGCTTAGTTTCTAGCGGGAGAGCAGATACGCAGTATTTT. Protein sequence: CASSLVSSGRADTQYF.